Listed here are 22 T cell receptor beta chains from one sample, sequenced in a study of beta chain features in type 1 diabetes. Whole-study findings and limits: When Type 1 diabetes patients were examined, their TCRB CDR3s proved moderately but significantly shorter in all four CD4+ subsets.

Investigators reverse transcribed all isolated RNA, so they sequenced expressed TCRB transcripts. The assay was immunoSEQ multiplex PCR, and TCRdb's table has in-frame clones only and misses some. The sample has about 340,000 clones, roughly 13% seen once. Their recognized antigens are unknown. Specimen: naive CD4+ T cells from blood. These receptors all come from a woman aged 18-29 years with type 1 diabetes.

The rearrangement uses TRBV14 and TRBJ2-1, with TRBD2 identical over 7 bases. This CDR3 has 14 amino acids. Germline V CDR1 and CDR2: SGHDN, FVKESK. The ends lost 4 bases at V and 9 bases at J; junction bases unmatched: 9. The CDR3: CASSRELATGEQFF. CDR3 sequence (DNA): TGTGCCAGCAGCCGAGAACTAGCGACGGGTGAGCAGTTCTTC.

This chain uses TRBV7-8 with TRBJ2-7; TRBD1 aligns across 8 bases. V shed 5 bases, J shed 4 bases, and the junction held 4 bases outside the gene matches. Germline V gene data show CDR1 as SGHVS and CDR2 as FQNEAQ. The CDR3 covers 13 residues. The CDR3 is CASSPDRGYEQYF. The CDR3 DNA is TGTGCCAGCAGCCCAGACAGGGGTTACGAGCAGTACTTC.

The chain recombines TRBV15 with TRBJ2-1; D is possibly TRBD2 (5 bases). Germline V lookup: CDR1 LNHNV, CDR2 YYDKDF (reference sequence). V lost 3 bases to trimming and J lost 7 bases, with 16 bases between them. CDR3 size: 15 residues. CDR3 in amino acids: CATSRSRTGDNEQFF. DNA for the CDR3: TGTGCCACCAGCAGGTCGCGGACTGGGGATAATGAGCAGTTCTTC. Full variable domain (missing parts from reference TRBV15 and TRBJ2-1): DAMVIQNPRYQVTQFGKPVTLSCSQTLNHNVMYWYQQKSSQAPKLLFHYYDKDFNNEADTPDNFQSRRPNTSFCFLDIRSPGLGDTAMYLCATSRSRTGDNEQFFGPGTRLTVL.

The rearrangement uses TRBV28 and TRBJ2-5; 8 bases agree with TRBD2. The germline gives CDR1 MDHEN, CDR2 SYDVKM. V was pared by 6 bases and J by 7 bases, with 10 bases of the junction left unmatched. This CDR3 is 14 amino acids long. For the CDR3, the DNA is TGTGCCAGCAGACAAGCGGGAGCGAGGGGGACCCAGTACTTC. This gives the protein CASRQAGARGTQYF.

This chain joins TRBV6-5 and TRBJ2-2; TRBD2 is a possible D gene (6 bases). Germline values: CDR1 MNHEY, CDR2 SVGAGI. The CDR3 runs 13 residues. The germline V and J ends were trimmed by 2 bases and 9 bases, with 10 bases remaining between them. CDR3 coding DNA: TGTGCCAGCAGTTACGTTCGCGGGAGGGAGCTGTTTTTT. Translated, it gives CASSYVRGRELFF.

The V call is TRBV28, the J call TRBJ2-1, with 7 bases that match TRBD2. Germline V gene data show CDR1 as MDHEN and CDR2 as SYDVKM. The V gene end was trimmed by 10 bases and the J gene end by 3 bases; junction bases not matched to a gene: 9. This CDR3 spans 14 amino acids. Here the CDR3 reads CAIHPASGYNEQFF. In nucleotides, the CDR3 is TGTGCCATTCATCCGGCTAGCGGCTACAATGAGCAGTTCTTC.

The rearrangement uses TRBV7-2 and TRBJ2-1, with TRBD2 identical over 8 bases. There are 15 residues in the CDR3. Germline CDR1 is SGHTA and CDR2 is FQGNSA. The V gene end was trimmed by 1 base and the J gene end by 8 bases; junction bases not matched to a gene: 7. The CDR3 loop reads CASSLGGRFNHEQFF. The CDR3 bases are TGTGCCAGCAGCTTAGGCGGGAGGTTTAACCATGAGCAGTTCTTC.

This clone was seen a few times. The chain carries TRBV4-3 and TRBJ2-3, with 7 bases that match TRBD1. Germline V gene lookup returns CDR1 LGHNA and CDR2 YSLEER. The CDR3 has 13 amino acids. Trimming cost V 8 bases and J 4 bases; bases outside gene matches: 6. CDR3 loop: CASHDRASDTQYF. The CDR3 coding sequence is TGCGCCAGCCACGACAGGGCGTCAGATACGCAGTATTTT.

The chain uses TRBV5-6 and TRBJ1-2; D is possibly TRBD1 (6 bases). The germline V gene encodes CDR1 SGHDT and CDR2 YYEEEE. The CDR3 has 13 amino acids. V lost 0 bases, J lost 4 bases, and 7 bases lay in between. The CDR3 loop reads CASSLAQGYGYTF. The CDR3 coding sequence is TGTGCCAGCAGCTTGGCACAGGGCTATGGCTACACCTTC. Using reference TRBV5-6 and TRBJ1-2 for the parts outside the CDR3, the full variable domain is DAGVTQSPTHLIKTRGQQVTLRCSPKSGHDTVSWYQQALGQGPQFIFQYYEEEERQRGNFPDRFSGHQFPNYSSELNVNALLLGDSALYLCASSLAQGYGYTFGSGTRLTVV.

The V gene is TRBV30, the J gene TRBJ1-5, with D possibly being TRBD1 (5 bases). V gave up 0 bases and J gave up 7 bases, with 10 bases separating them. Germline CDR1 is GTSNPN and CDR2 is SVGIG (reference sequence). This CDR3 region has 13 residues. CDR3 nucleotide sequence: TGTGCCTGGAGTGTAATGGGGGGACAGCCCCAGCATTTT. Protein product: CAWSVMGGQPQHF.

CDR3: CASSVTGGEQYF. CDR3 sequence (DNA): TGTGCCAGCAGTGTGACAGGGGGTGAGCAGTACTTC. This sequence joins TRBV7-3 and TRBJ2-7; 9 bases align to TRBD1. CDR3 size: 12 residues. The V gene end was trimmed by 6 bases and the J gene end by 7 bases; junction bases not matched to a gene: 4. Germline V gives CDR1 SGHTA, CDR2 FQGTGA.

This clone was seen only a few times. The chain carries TRBV11-2 and TRBJ2-7, with 9 bases identical to TRBD1. Trimming removed 5 bases from V and 2 bases from J; junction bases left unmatched: 1. CDR1 is SGHAT, CDR2 FQNNGV, per germline. The CDR3 spans 13 residues. This CDR3 is CASSRQGAYEQYF. In nucleotides, the CDR3 is TGTGCCAGCAGCCGACAGGGGGCCTACGAGCAGTACTTC.

This clone occurred a few times. The J gene is TRBJ2-7, the V gene TRBV10-3, with 9 bases fitting TRBD2. CDR1 ENHRY and CDR2 SYGVKD come from the germline V gene. This CDR3 region has 15 residues. The V and J ends lost 4 bases and 3 bases, in that order; junction bases with no gene match: 7. The CDR3 nucleotides are TGTGCCATCAGTGGCGTCTTAGCGGGAGTCTACGAGCAGTACTTC. Translating gives CAISGVLAGVYEQYF.

The gene calls are TRBV5-1 and TRBJ2-5; 14 bases line up with TRBD2. The CDR3 extends over 14 amino acids. V was pared by 4 bases and J by 14 bases, with 10 bases of the junction left unmatched. From germline, CDR1 is SGHRS and CDR2 YFSETQ. CDR3 nucleotide sequence: TGCGCCAGCAGCGTGGGACTAGCGGGAGTAGGATCATACTTC. Translated, it gives CASSVGLAGVGSYF.

The sample holds a few counts of this clone. The V call is TRBV30, the J call TRBJ1-2; no clear D. The CDR3 is made up of 15 amino acids. CDR1 and CDR2 from the germline V gene are GTSNPN and SVGIG (reference sequence). Trimming removed 0 bases at V and 2 bases at J, with 13 bases between. This chain's CDR3 is CAWSVRGRPNYGYTF. In DNA form, the CDR3 reads TGTGCCTGGAGTGTGCGCGGGCGGCCCAACTATGGCTACACCTTC. The entire variable domain, with the rest obtained from reference TRBV30 and TRBJ1-2, is as follows: SQTIHQWPATLVQPVGSPLSLECTVEGTSNPNLYWYRQAAGRGLQLLFYSVGIGQISSEVPQNLSASRPQDRQFILSSKKLLLSDSGFYLCAWSVRGRPNYGYTFGSGTRLTVV.

This clone was seen more than once but under ten times. J is TRBJ2-5 and V is TRBV7-9; 7 nucleotides align to TRBD1. Germline-derived CDR1 and CDR2 are SEHNR and FQNEAQ (reference sequence). V shed 5 bases and J 3 bases; nucleotides not matched to a gene: 3. The CDR3 contains 13 residues. The CDR3 loop is CASSPGTEETQYF. DNA of the CDR3: TGTGCCAGCAGCCCAGGGACAGAAGAGACCCAGTACTTC.

This clone has a handful of counts. This sample includes further DNA sequences coding for the same CDR3. The gene calls are TRBV7-2 and TRBJ1-2, with 7 bases aligning to TRBD1. The ends lost 5 bases at V and 4 bases at J; junction bases unmatched: 4. The CDR3 runs 13 residues. CDR1 SGHTA and CDR2 FQGNSA come from the germline V gene. CDR3 DNA sequence: TGTGCCAGCAGCCTACAGGGGTCCTATGGCTACACCTTC. As protein: CASSLQGSYGYTF.

This clone was seen more than once but under ten times. The chain couples TRBV7-3 to TRBJ2-2; no clear D gene. This CDR3 contains 13 residues. V was clipped by 9 bases and J by 2 bases, with 10 bases between them. Germline lookup yields CDR1 SGHTA and CDR2 FQGTGA. CDR3 coding DNA: TGTGCCAGTGCGGAACTAAACACCGGGGAGCTGTTTTTT. Its protein product is CASAELNTGELFF.

This rearrangement joins TRBV30 to TRBJ2-1, with 7 positions matching TRBD2. With V trimmed by 8 bases and J by 15 bases, 16 bases remained unmatched. The CDR3 sequence is 12 residues long. Germline loops: CDR1 GTSNPN, CDR2 SVGIG (reference sequence). In nucleotides, the CDR3 is TGTGCCGCCGCCCCGGGCGGGAGAACGGGGTTCTTC. It is translated as CAAAPGGRTGFF. Full variable domain (remainder filled in from reference TRBV30 and TRBJ2-1): SQTIHQWPATLVQPVGSPLSLECTVEGTSNPNLYWYRQAAGRGLQLLFYSVGIGQISSEVPQNLSASRPQDRQFILSSKKLLLSDSGFYLCAAAPGGRTGFFGPGTRLTVL.

This clone was seen only a few times. The DNA is left out, because the CDR3 cannot be placed on it with certainty; the CDR3 is given as TCRdb lists it. The J gene is TRBJ2-7, the V gene TRBV4-1; the listed D gene, TRBD2, was not tested against the DNA. Germline V gene sequence: CDR1 MGHRA, CDR2 YSYEKL. The CDR3 extends over 13 residues, inclusive of both ends. CDR3 amino acids: CASSHVAGGAKYV.

The gene calls are TRBV4-2 and TRBJ2-1; 7 bases fit TRBD2. J gave up 6 bases and V 4 bases, and 3 bases lay outside the gene matches. The germline V gene has CDR1 LGHNA and CDR2 YNFKEQ. The length of the CDR3 is 13 residues. DNA of the CDR3: TGTGCCAGCAGCCCTAGCGGACCCAATGAGCAGTTCTTC. Translated: CASSPSGPNEQFF.

This clone was observed a few times. This chain uses TRBV29-1 with TRBJ2-5; 8 nucleotides align to TRBD1. V lost 8 bases and J lost 5; bases outside the gene matches: 7. Germline V CDR1 and CDR2: SQVTM, ANQGSEA. This CDR3 region has 12 residues. The CDR3 reads CSSRTGRETQYF. CDR3 bases: TGCAGCTCTAGGACAGGGCGTGAGACCCAGTACTTC.